The T cell receptor beta chain under discussion was sequenced for a study of T cell repertoires in cytomegalovirus infection. In the study overall: CMV infection together with matching HLA type was indicated by public TCR beta signatures.

There are a few counts of this clonotype. Its antigen is currently unknown. The germline CDR1 and CDR2 sequences are SGHTA and FQGTGA. The CDR3 loop spans 17 amino acids. V was clipped by 5 bases and J by 4 bases; unmatched bases: 10. Study conclusions and caveats: In two of eight donors, the top clonotype was HLA-C-restricted CMV-specific. There were carriers of CMV plus the relevant HLA, and cumulative public TCR beta family frequency identified them.

Using its own MiXCR run on the reads, TCRdb lists one record per CDR3 protein. The sample comprises 630,000 or so distinct CDR3 sequences, more than 20% of which are singletons, and approximately 8.2% rests with the top ten. This sequence originates from a human donor in good health (CMV status not recorded). Some clones in this sample may be carry-over from other donors' samples. The chain couples TRBV7-3 to TRBJ2-1; 11 bases fit TRBD2. Source material: CD8+ T cells from PBMCs. The CDR3 sequence is CASSPDPSGGTYNEQFF. The CDR3 bases are TGTGCCAGCAGCCCTGACCCTAGCGGGGGGACATACAATGAGCAGTTCTTC.